The 17 T cell receptor beta chains listed next were all sequenced from one sample in a study of CD8+ T cells in alopecia areata. The study team obtained lesional scalp punch biopsies and peripheral blood from alopecia areata patients. RNA was isolated and reverse transcribed to cDNA, the sequencing template. TCRdb keeps only in-frame clones here, not all; method: immunoSEQ multiplex PCR. The sample carries approximately 9,800 clones, around 63% recorded once. Material: skin. These receptors originate from a human donor with alopecia areata.

The chain employs TRBV23-1 and TRBJ1-1, with D unresolved. TRBV23-1 is designated an ORF whose function remains uncertain. The ends were cut back, 0 bases at V and 3 bases at J, with 8 bases in the middle. The CDR3 totals 14 residues. DNA of the CDR3: TGCGCCAGCAGTCAATCGCACGGATACACTGAAGCTTTCTTT. Residues: CASSQSHGYTEAFF.

V usage is TRBV7-9 and J usage is TRBJ2-3; the D is unclear. Per the germline V gene, CDR1 is SEHNR and CDR2 is FQNEAQ (reference sequence). The CDR3 runs to 14 residues. V was pared by 1 base and J by 0 bases, with 5 bases between. This CDR3 reads CASSLGRSTDTQYF. The CDR3 DNA follows: TGTGCCAGCAGCTTAGGCAGGAGCACAGATACGCAGTATTTT.

The rearrangement uses TRBV7-2 and TRBJ1-1; D unclear. From germline, CDR1 is SGHTA and CDR2 FQGNSA. This CDR3 contains 15 residues. V shed 6 bases and J shed 1 base, with 15 bases lying between them. This CDR3 is CASSQFPRGNTEAFF. CDR3 nucleotide sequence: TGTGCCAGCAGTCAATTCCCACGTGGGAACACTGAAGCTTTCTTT.

This rearrangement joins TRBV5-4 to TRBJ2-5; 8 bases fit TRBD1. Germline trimming cut 4 bases from V and 3 bases from J; bases unmatched to any gene: 5. Germline CDR1 is SGHNT and CDR2 is YYREEE (reference sequence). The CDR3 is made up of 14 amino acids. The DNA of the CDR3 is TGTGCCAGCAGCCGGCAGGGGGCCGAAGAGACCCAGTACTTC. It translates to CASSRQGAEETQYF.

The CDR3 is CASSLGEGKNIQYF. The CDR3 coding sequence is TGTGCCAGCAGCTTAGGGGAGGGCAAAAACATTCAGTACTTC. This chain connects TRBV7-9 to TRBJ2-4, with 7 bases matching TRBD2. Germline V CDR1 and CDR2: SEHNR, FQNEAQ (reference sequence). With V trimmed by 1 base and J by 3 bases, 0 bases remained unmatched. The CDR3 loop spans 14 amino acids.

This clone came up a few times. The chain recombines TRBV10-3 with TRBJ1-2; D is ambiguous. Germline-derived CDR1 and CDR2 are ENHRY and SYGVKD. This CDR3 is built from 16 residues. V lost 2 bases to trimming and J lost 2 bases, with 15 bases between them. The CDR3 DNA sequence: TGTGCCATCAGTGAGCTCGGAGGCAGTCGGAACTATGGCTACACCTTC. It yields the protein CAISELGGSRNYGYTF.

This clone was recorded only once. The J gene is TRBJ2-7, the V gene TRBV4-3, with TRBD2 as a possible D gene (6 bases). The CDR3 totals 15 residues. Germline CDR1 LGHNA, CDR2 YSLEER. V lost 1 base and J lost 2, with 12 bases in between. The CDR3: CASSQGTGVTYEQYF. CDR3 sequence (DNA): TGCGCCAGCAGCCAAGGGACGGGGGTAACCTACGAGCAGTACTTC.

This chain uses TRBV7-2 with TRBJ2-3, with a weak D call TRBD2 (7 bases). From germline, CDR1 is SGHTA and CDR2 FQGNSA. The CDR3 extends over 16 amino acids. V was shortened by 5 bases and J by 4 bases, with 19 bases between the two germline ends. The CDR3 loop is CASSRVAGAGADTQYF. The CDR3 DNA follows: TGTGCCAGCAGCCGCGTTGCGGGGGCCGGGGCAGATACGCAGTATTTT.

A few counts support this clone. The chain recombines TRBV9 with TRBJ2-5; D ambiguous. Germline V gene data show CDR1 as SGDLS and CDR2 as YYNGEE. The ends were cut back, 4 bases at V and 0 bases at J, with 4 bases in the middle. The CDR3 is made up of 12 amino acids. Written as DNA, the CDR3 is TGTGCCAGCAGCCCCCACCAAGAGACCCAGTACTTC. It encodes CASSPHQETQYF.

Comment on this clone: Other DNA sequences in the sample encode the same CDR3. The chain is built from TRBV29-1 and TRBJ2-2; TRBD1 agrees at 11 bases. CDR3 length: 14 residues. V trimming: 7 bases; J trimming: 6 bases; junction bases outside the gene matches: 7. Germline lookup yields CDR1 SQVTM and CDR2 ANQGSEA. In DNA, the CDR3 is TGCAGCGCCTATGGGGACAGGGGGGCCGGGGAGCTGTTTTTT. Encoded protein: CSAYGDRGAGELFF.

In nucleotides, the CDR3 is TGTGCCAGCAGCCAGATGTCTGGGGCTAACTATGGCTACACCTTC. It codes for CASSQMSGANYGYTF. This sequence joins TRBV27 and TRBJ1-2; no reliable D call. CDR1 and CDR2 (germline): MNHEY, SMNVEV (reference sequence). The CDR3 runs to 15 residues. V was trimmed by 6 bases and J by 0 bases, leaving 14 bases between them.

The chain is built from TRBV7-3 and TRBJ1-2; TRBD1 matches at 8 bases. The length of the CDR3 is 14 residues. Germline assignment: CDR1 SGHTA and CDR2 FQGTGA. Losses at the gene ends were 5 bases for V and 8 bases for J; bases not matched to a gene: 10. CDR3 sequence (DNA): TGTGCCAGCAGCCCCCAGGACAGGGTGGGAGGCTACACCTTC. Residues: CASSPQDRVGGYTF.

This chain links TRBV2 with TRBJ1-2, with TRBD1 matching over 11 bases. V dropped 3 bases and J dropped 8; count of bases not matched to a gene: 8. This CDR3 has 15 residues. CDR1 and CDR2 (germline): SNHLY, FYNNEI. The CDR3 nucleotides are TGTGCCAGCAGTGACACGGACAGGGGGCTAGACGGCTACACCTTC. It specifies CASSDTDRGLDGYTF. Looking up the rest from reference TRBV2 and TRBJ1-2 gives the full variable domain: EPEVTQTPSHQVTQMGQEVILRCVPISNHLYFYWYRQILGQKVEFLVSFYNNEISEKSEIFDDQFSVERPDGSNFTLKIRSTKLEDSAMYFCASSDTDRGLDGYTFGSGTRLTVV.

J is TRBJ2-6 and V is TRBV4-1; a possible D gene is TRBD1 (6 bases). The CDR3 is made up of 18 amino acids. The germline gives CDR1 MGHRA, CDR2 YSYEKL. V was clipped by 1 base and J by 0 bases, with 13 bases between them. CDR3 coding DNA: TGCGCCAGCAGCCAAGCCGCAGGGGCCCACTCTGGGGCCAACGTCCTGACTTTC. Translated: CASSQAAGAHSGANVLTF.

This clone turned up a few times. This rearrangement joins TRBV18 to TRBJ2-1, with D possibly matching TRBD2 (5 bases). V dropped 4 bases and J dropped 9 bases, with 16 bases sitting between them. The CDR3 spans 14 residues. Germline assignment: CDR1 KGHSH and CDR2 LQKENI. This CDR3 reads CASSLAGEFGEQFF. CDR3 nucleotides: TGTGCCAGCTCACTGGCCGGGGAGTTCGGTGAGCAGTTCTTC. Filled out from reference TRBV18 and TRBJ2-1, the complete variable domain reads NAGVMQNPRHLVRRRGQEARLRCSPMKGHSHVYWYRQLPEEGLKFMVYLQKENIIDESGMPKERFSAEFPKEGPSILRIQQVVRGDSAAYFCASSLAGEFGEQFFGPGTRLTVL.

The chain is built from TRBV9 and TRBJ2-1; no clear D gene. The CDR3 consists of 11 residues. The germline gives CDR1 SGDLS, CDR2 YYNGEE. Deletions cut 1 base from V and 6 bases from J, with 2 bases between. CDR3 region: CASSVSNEQFF. The CDR3 DNA reads TGTGCCAGCAGCGTAAGCAATGAGCAGTTCTTC.

The CDR3 nucleotides are TGTGCCAGCAGTTGGGACGGCATGAACACTGAAGCTTTCTTT. Translation: CASSWDGMNTEAFF. This chain joins TRBV6-5 and TRBJ1-1, with TRBD1 as a possible D gene (5 bases). The germline gives CDR1 MNHEY, CDR2 SVGAGI. Trimming pared 4 bases from V and 0 bases from J, leaving 9 bases between. CDR3 length: 14 amino acids.